This T cell receptor beta chain was retrieved from a study of shared clonotypes between healthy human individuals. On the study more broadly: There were three CD4 naive, three CD4 memory, two CD8 naive and one CD8 memory plates per donor.

The count of this clone is one. Each PCR replicate from the sorted subsets contained about 210 ng DNA, which is about 31,000 T cell genomes. Using immunoSEQ multiplex PCR, the repertoire was profiled, and TCRdb retains in-frame clones only, with some absent. This repertoire shows approximately 2,000,000 clones, 85% to 95% found once; its top ten account for 0.37%. This CDR3 has 13 residues. Germline CDR1 is SEHNR and CDR2 is FQNEAQ (reference sequence). The V and J ends lost 2 bases and 8 bases, in that order; junction bases with no gene match: 5. The source of this sequence is a man aged 18 to 30 in good health. Some clones in this sample may be carry-over from other donors' samples. The chain uses TRBV7-9 and TRBJ1-2; 7 nucleotides agree with TRBD1. Sequencing was done on a sample of naive CD4+ T cells from PBMCs. The subset denotes: CD45RA+ positively selected. The chain's CDR3 is CASSLQGTAGYTF. As DNA, the CDR3 is TGTGCCAGCAGCTTACAAGGGACAGCCGGCTACACCTTC.